These 21 T cell receptor beta chains were sequenced from one sample in a study of OX40 agonist ivuxolimab in advanced cancers. Assay: immunoSEQ multiplex PCR; the TCRdb copy retains only in-frame clones and omits some. The repertoire holds over 70,000 clones, with just under 90% as singletons. Source: CD4+ or CD8+ T cells sorted from blood, taken in a trial of the OX40 agonist ivuxolimab. These receptors were collected from an adult with an advanced solid tumor such as melanoma, head and neck, liver or kidney cancer.

The chain couples TRBV5-6 to TRBJ2-1; D might be TRBD2 (5 bases). The CDR3 totals 14 residues. The germline V gene has CDR1 SGHDT and CDR2 YYEEEE. V dropped 5 bases and J dropped 6 bases, with 15 bases sitting between them. In DNA form, the CDR3 reads TGTGCCAGCAGGGTTCGGGGTGGAGGCAATGAGCAGTTCTTC. Encoded protein: CASRVRGGGNEQFF.

The chain has TRBV6-5 and TRBJ1-2, with D possibly being TRBD1 (6 bases). This CDR3 comprises 13 residues. V lost 5 bases to trimming and J lost 8 bases, with 15 bases between them. Germline V gene sequence: CDR1 MNHEY, CDR2 SVGAGI. The CDR3 sequence: CASSPSGALGYTF. The DNA for the CDR3 is TGTGCCAGCAGTCCATCGGGGGCGCTGGGCTACACCTTC.

This clone was seen once. The chain recombines TRBV6-5 with TRBJ2-2; 8 bases are a match to TRBD1. V lost 6 bases to trimming and J lost 7 bases; unmatched junction nucleotides: 10. The CDR3 length is 15 residues. CDR1 is MNHEY, CDR2 SVGAGI, per germline. In DNA form, the CDR3 reads TGTGCCAGCAGCCACCGACAGGGGAAAATCGGGGAGCTGTTTTTT. Translated: CASSHRQGKIGELFF.

CDR3 residues: CASSVGPSGNTGELFF. The CDR3 DNA reads as TGTGCCAGTAGTGTTGGCCCCTCCGGGAACACCGGGGAGCTGTTTTTT. The chain couples TRBV19 to TRBJ2-2, with unresolved D. Germline V gene data show CDR1 as LNHDA and CDR2 as SQIVND (reference sequence). The germline V and J ends were trimmed by 5 bases and 1 base, with 14 bases remaining between them. The CDR3 spans 16 residues.

The V call is TRBV10-3, the J call TRBJ1-1, with D perhaps TRBD1 (5 bases). The germline CDR1 and CDR2 sequences are ENHRY and SYGVKD. The CDR3 covers 15 residues. V lost 4 bases and J lost 6, with 18 bases in between. CDR3: CAISGRGEVGSEAFF. The DNA for the CDR3 is TGTGCCATCAGTGGCCGGGGGGAGGTTGGCTCTGAAGCTTTCTTT.

The chain uses TRBV4-1 and TRBJ2-1; D gene unclear. Germline CDR1 and CDR2: MGHRA and YSYEKL. Trimming pared 2 bases from V and 3 bases from J, leaving 8 bases between. The CDR3 sequence is 14 residues long. CDR3 coding DNA: TGCGCCAGCAGCCAAATGAGACTCTACAATGAGCAGTTCTTC. This translates into CASSQMRLYNEQFF.

The chain has TRBV4-1 and TRBJ2-1; 7 bases line up with TRBD2. CDR1 and CDR2 from the germline V gene are MGHRA and YSYEKL. CDR3 size: 17 residues. V shed 2 bases, J shed 8 bases, and the junction held 15 bases outside the gene matches. CDR3 amino acids: CASSQRTGFDAGDEQFF. CDR3 bases: TGCGCCAGCAGCCAACGGACGGGGTTCGACGCGGGGGATGAGCAGTTCTTC.

This chain links TRBV5-1 with TRBJ1-1, with D possibly being TRBD1 (6 bases). Trimming took 7 bases from V and 4 from J, leaving 17 bases between them. In germline, CDR1 is SGHRS, CDR2 YFSETQ. CDR3 length equals 14 residues. CDR3 nucleotide sequence: TGCGCCAGCCATTCTGCGGGGGCTTTCACTGAAGCTTTCTTT. Residues: CASHSAGAFTEAFF.

V gene TRBV10-2 combines with J gene TRBJ1-1; 9 bases fit TRBD1. Trimming removed 6 bases from V and 0 bases from J; junction bases left unmatched: 5. Germline values: CDR1 WSHSY, CDR2 SAAADI. The CDR3 sequence is 15 residues long. CDR3 nucleotide sequence: TGCGCCAGCAGGGACAGGGGCTACATGAACACTGAAGCTTTCTTT. Protein sequence: CASRDRGYMNTEAFF.

V usage is TRBV19 and J usage is TRBJ1-2; tentative D call: TRBD1 (6 bases). The germline V gene encodes CDR1 LNHDA and CDR2 SQIVND (reference sequence). V shed 6 bases and J shed 7 bases, with 21 bases lying between them. The CDR3 totals 15 residues. This CDR3 reads CASSRGKQGEAGYTF. The CDR3 DNA is TGTGCCAGTAGCCGCGGAAAACAGGGAGAGGCTGGCTACACCTTC.

The chain recombines TRBV11-2 with TRBJ2-1; 7 nucleotides match TRBD2. Per germline, CDR1 SGHAT and CDR2 FQNNGV. V lost 3 bases, J lost 7 bases, and 15 bases stayed unmatched. The CDR3 consists of 17 residues. CDR3 DNA sequence: TGTGCCAGCAGCTTCAGGGAGGCGGGAGCCCAAGGGAATGAGCAGTTCTTC. The encoded protein is CASSFREAGAQGNEQFF.

This chain joins TRBV5-4 and TRBJ1-1, with D tentatively TRBD1 (5 bases). Germline V gene sequence: CDR1 SGHNT, CDR2 YYREEE (reference sequence). The CDR3 is 11 residues long. The V and J ends lost 2 bases and 12 bases respectively, with 11 bases between them. The CDR3 DNA reads as TGTGCCAGCAGCTTTGGGGCCGTGACTTTCTTT. It codes for CASSFGAVTFF. The variable domain in full, with the rest retrieved from reference TRBV5-4 and TRBJ1-1, is ETGVTQSPTHLIKTRGQQVTLRCSSQSGHNTVSWYQQALGQGPQFIFQYYREEENGRGNFPPRFSGLQFPNYSSELNVNALELDDSALYLCASSFGAVTFFGQGTRLTVV.

The gene calls are TRBV27 and TRBJ2-1; D is ambiguous. This CDR3 is built from 14 residues. The germline gives CDR1 MNHEY, CDR2 SMNVEV (reference sequence). V lost 5 bases, J lost 3 bases, and 11 bases lay in between. The CDR3 DNA is TGTGCCAGCAGTGCCCTCCTAGGCTACAATGAGCAGTTCTTC. The encoded protein is CASSALLGYNEQFF.

The V call is TRBV19, the J call TRBJ2-6; D remains ambiguous. V gave up 8 bases and J gave up 0 bases, with 5 bases separating them. In germline, CDR1 is LNHDA, CDR2 SQIVND (reference sequence). The CDR3 extends over 13 amino acids. The CDR3 nucleotides are TGTGCCAGTCGCCCCTCTGGGGCCAACGTCCTGACTTTC. As protein: CASRPSGANVLTF.

The chain carries TRBV30 and TRBJ2-1; no firm D call. There are 14 residues in the CDR3. Trimming took 6 bases from V and 8 from J, leaving 20 bases between them. CDR1 and CDR2 (germline): GTSNPN, SVGIG (reference sequence). CDR3 DNA: TGTGCCTGTAAACGCGGACCCATGGATCATGAGCAGTTCTTC. The encoded protein is CACKRGPMDHEQFF. The full variable domain, in which reference TRBV30 and TRBJ2-1 provide the parts outside the CDR3, is SQTIHQWPATLVQPVGSPLSLECTVEGTSNPNLYWYRQAAGRGLQLLFYSVGIGQISSEVPQNLSASRPQDRQFILSSKKLLLSDSGFYLCACKRGPMDHEQFFGPGTRLTVL.

The V call is TRBV6-6, the J call TRBJ1-4; D is perhaps TRBD1 (5 bases). The CDR3 contains 15 residues. Per the germline V gene, CDR1 is MNHNY and CDR2 is SVGAGI (reference sequence). Deletions cut 6 bases from V and 2 bases from J, with 13 bases between. CDR3 amino acids: CASRRPGPTNEKLFF. In DNA, the CDR3 is TGTGCCAGCAGAAGACCGGGACCGACTAATGAAAAACTGTTTTTT.

V usage is TRBV7-9 and J usage is TRBJ1-3; unclear D gene. The CDR3 has 15 amino acids. Germline V gene sequence: CDR1 SEHNR, CDR2 FQNEAQ (reference sequence). V lost 6 bases to trimming and J lost 0 bases, with 12 bases between them. CDR3 in amino acids: CASRPSGSSGNTIYF. CDR3 bases: TGTGCCAGCAGGCCTTCCGGGAGCTCTGGAAACACCATATATTTT.

The genes are TRBV29-1 and TRBJ2-3; 9 nucleotides agree with TRBD1. The germline CDR1 and CDR2 sequences are SQVTM and ANQGSEA. J gave up 3 bases and V 4 bases, and 8 bases lay outside the gene matches. The CDR3 length is 15 residues. CDR3 bases: TGCAGCGTTGTAACGGACAGGGGTAGGACAGATACGCAGTATTTT. Its protein product is CSVVTDRGRTDTQYF.

This chain connects TRBV10-3 to TRBJ2-3; TRBD2 matches at 13 bases. After removal of 6 bases from V and 2 bases from J, the junction contained 5 bases not matched to a gene. Germline V gives CDR1 ENHRY, CDR2 SYGVKD. The length of the CDR3 is 16 residues. CDR3 in amino acids: CAISGLAGAHTDTQYF. In DNA, the CDR3 is TGTGCCATCAGCGGACTAGCGGGAGCACACACAGATACGCAGTATTTT.

CDR3 DNA sequence: TGCGCCAGCAGCTCCCAGGAAGGTCGGGATACGCAGTATTTT. It is translated as CASSSQEGRDTQYF. The rearrangement joins TRBV5-1 to TRBJ2-3, with no clear D. The CDR3 is 14 amino acids. V dropped 3 bases and J dropped 6 bases, with 14 bases sitting between them. Germline V gives CDR1 SGHRS, CDR2 YFSETQ.

This clone was seen only once. This sequence joins TRBV28 and TRBJ1-5; the D is unclear. The CDR3 has 13 amino acids. V was cut by 5 bases and J by 9 bases, with 14 bases left in between. The germline gives CDR1 MDHEN, CDR2 SYDVKM. This CDR3 reads CASSTYIRGPQHF. DNA for the CDR3: TGTGCCAGCAGTACATATATACGGGGGCCCCAGCATTTT. The full variable domain, in which reference TRBV28 and TRBJ1-5 provide the parts outside the CDR3, is DVKVTQSSRYLVKRTGEKVFLECVQDMDHENMFWYRQDPGLGLRLIYFSYDVKMKEKGDIPEGYSVSREKKERFSLILESASTNQTSMYLCASSTYIRGPQHFGDGTRLSIL.